These 18 T cell receptor beta chains were all obtained from the same sample, sequenced in a study of blood T cell repertoires in COVID-19. The method was immunoSEQ multiplex PCR; TCRdb's version includes in-frame clones alone and lacks a portion of them. The repertoire consists of some 180,000 clones, with 90% occurring once and the leading ten covering 0.5% to 0.55%. Sequenced: peripheral blood. These TCRs come from a middle-aged man with acute or convalescent COVID-19.

V gene TRBV3-1 (or the pseudogene TRBV3-2) combines with J gene TRBJ2-7, with 8 bases that match TRBD2. V lost 0 bases to trimming and J lost 2 bases; unmatched junction nucleotides: 9. Germline-derived CDR1 and CDR2 are LGHDT and YNNKEL (reference sequence). The CDR3 extends over 17 amino acids. DNA for the CDR3: TGTGCCAGCAGCCAAGATCAGGTCGCGGGAGGCCCCTACGAGCAGTACTTC. Amino acids: CASSQDQVAGGPYEQYF.

This sequence joins TRBV3-1 (or the pseudogene TRBV3-2) and TRBJ1-3, with unresolved D. The germline gives CDR1 LGHDT, CDR2 YNNKEL (reference sequence). V was cut by 1 base and J by 4 bases, with 5 bases left in between. The CDR3 extends over 13 amino acids. Here the CDR3 DNA reads TGTGCCAGCAGCCAAGTAGAAGGAAACACCATATATTTT. Protein: CASSQVEGNTIYF.

This chain links TRBV9 with TRBJ1-2, with 7 bases matching TRBD1. The germline V gene encodes CDR1 SGDLS and CDR2 YYNGEE. This CDR3 comprises 17 residues. The J segment lost 3 bases and the V segment lost 0 bases, leaving 11 bases of the junction unmatched. This chain's CDR3 is CASSVVGSQGMDYGYTF. The CDR3 DNA reads as TGTGCCAGCAGCGTAGTAGGGTCACAGGGGATGGACTATGGCTACACCTTC.

As regards this clone: Other DNA sequences in the same sample also yield this CDR3. This chain joins TRBV28 and TRBJ2-1, with D hard to call. The ends were cut back, 3 bases at V and 0 bases at J, with 6 bases in the middle. The length of the CDR3 is 14 residues. Looked up from germline, CDR1 is MDHEN and CDR2 is SYDVKM. CDR3 bases: TGTGCCAGCAGTTTTTTGAGCTCCTACAATGAGCAGTTCTTC. It is translated as CASSFLSSYNEQFF.

The chain recombines TRBV10-3 with TRBJ2-2, with 7 bases fitting TRBD1. Germline V gene lookup returns CDR1 ENHRY and CDR2 SYGVKD. This CDR3 is built from 13 residues. J gave up 5 bases and V 7 bases, and 4 bases lay outside the gene matches. The CDR3 loop reads CAIMRGPTGELFF. CDR3 coding DNA: TGTGCCATCATGAGGGGGCCAACCGGGGAGCTGTTTTTT.

This clone was seen only a few times. J is TRBJ1-2 and V is TRBV3-1 (or the pseudogene TRBV3-2), with D unclear. This CDR3 is built from 12 residues. The V and J ends lost 3 bases and 3 bases respectively, with 5 bases between them. CDR1 is LGHDT and CDR2 is YNNKEL in the germline V gene (reference sequence). CDR3 DNA: TGTGCCAGCAGCCAGGACTACTATGGCTACACCTTC. This encodes CASSQDYYGYTF.

In DNA form, the CDR3 reads TGTGCCAGCAGCCAATCCGGGGGATGGTATGGCTACACCTTC. The encoded protein is CASSQSGGWYGYTF. The rearrangement uses TRBV16 and TRBJ1-2, with D perhaps TRBD1 (5 bases). V was cut by 0 bases and J by 5 bases, with 10 bases left in between. The CDR3 sequence is 14 residues long. CDR1 and CDR2 (germline): KGHSY, FQNENV.

J is TRBJ1-4 and V is TRBV2; D ambiguous. V lost 4 bases, J lost 8 bases, and 14 bases lay in between. The CDR3 is 14 amino acids. Looked up from germline, CDR1 is SNHLY and CDR2 is FYNNEI. The CDR3 loop is CASSASFPLEKLFF. CDR3 bases: TGTGCCAGCAGTGCCAGTTTCCCTTTGGAAAAACTGTTTTTT.

This clone was seen once. The J gene is TRBJ1-5, the V gene TRBV29-1; 7 bases match TRBD1. Per the germline V gene, CDR1 is SQVTM and CDR2 is ANQGSEA. With 4 bases clipped from V and 4 bases from J, the junction kept 4 bases outside the gene matches. This CDR3 has 13 residues. The CDR3 loop reads CSVAGQANQPQHF. The DNA for the CDR3 is TGCAGCGTTGCCGGACAGGCGAATCAGCCCCAGCATTTT.

This chain uses TRBV19 with TRBJ1-2; TRBD1 matches at 9 bases. The CDR3 sequence is 14 residues long. The germline CDR1 and CDR2 sequences are LNHDA and SQIVND (reference sequence). Unmatched junction bases numbered 8, after V lost 5 bases and J lost 7 bases. For the CDR3, the DNA is TGTGCCAGTAGTGAGGGACAGGGATTCGGTGGCTACACCTTC. Amino acids: CASSEGQGFGGYTF.

The chain employs TRBV9 and TRBJ2-3; D is undetermined. The CDR3 is made up of 13 amino acids. Germline V gives CDR1 SGDLS, CDR2 YYNGEE. Between the trimmed V and J ends, which lost 1 base and 0 bases, there was a span of 3 bases. The chain's CDR3 is CASSVPSTDTQYF. Here the CDR3 DNA reads TGTGCCAGCAGCGTACCTAGCACAGATACGCAGTATTTT.

The V and J genes are TRBV19 and TRBJ2-1; D not certain. Deletions cut 4 bases from V and 10 bases from J, with 14 bases between. The CDR3 loop spans 13 amino acids. Germline V gene sequence: CDR1 LNHDA, CDR2 SQIVND (reference sequence). The DNA for the CDR3 is TGTGCCAGTAGTAGTGGTGCTGTCGGGGAGCAGTTCTTC. The encoded protein is CASSSGAVGEQFF.

This sequence joins TRBV28 and TRBJ1-5; 7 nucleotides align to TRBD1. V shed 7 bases, J shed 2 bases, and the junction held 5 bases outside the gene matches. CDR1 MDHEN and CDR2 SYDVKM come from the germline V gene. The CDR3 is 14 residues long. CDR3 sequence reads: CASTGGLGNQPQHF. The CDR3 coding sequence is TGTGCCAGCACAGGGGGATTAGGCAATCAGCCCCAGCATTTT.

V gene TRBV7-8 combines with J gene TRBJ2-7; TRBD2 matches at 7 bases. Per the germline V gene, CDR1 is SGHVS and CDR2 is FQNEAQ. After removal of 1 base from V and 0 bases from J, the junction contained 3 bases not matched to a gene. This CDR3 comprises 15 residues. The CDR3 reads CASSLEGGSSYEQYF. The DNA of the CDR3 is TGTGCCAGCAGCTTAGAGGGAGGGAGCTCCTACGAGCAGTACTTC.

This clone has a handful of counts. Germline and junction disagree at one end, which may indicate a read error. This sequence joins TRBV7-2 and TRBJ1-1; D is ambiguous. CDR1 and CDR2 (germline): SGHTA, FQGNSA. CDR3 length equals 13 residues. The CDR3 DNA is TGTGCCAGCAGCTTAGCGCTGTACACCGAAGCTTTCTTT. It yields the protein CASSLALYTEAFF.

This sequence joins TRBV7-9 and TRBJ1-3, with D uncertain. V shed 1 base and J shed 4 bases, with 5 bases lying between them. The germline gives CDR1 SEHNR, CDR2 FQNEAQ (reference sequence). The CDR3 is 13 amino acids. CDR3 protein: CASSLGGGNTIYF. CDR3 nucleotides: TGTGCCAGCAGCTTAGGAGGGGGAAACACCATATATTTT.

This chain links TRBV24-1 with TRBJ2-5; no reliable D call. The length of the CDR3 is 12 residues. Trimming took 5 bases from V and 5 from J, leaving 8 bases between them. Germline V gives CDR1 KGHDR, CDR2 SFDVKD. The CDR3 is CATSAGWETQYF. The CDR3 nucleotides read TGTGCCACCAGTGCAGGTTGGGAGACCCAGTACTTC.

The V call is TRBV28, the J call TRBJ2-1; possibly TRBD2 for D (7 bases). V gave up 6 bases and J gave up 8 bases, with 14 bases separating them. This CDR3 is 13 amino acids long. Germline V CDR1 and CDR2: MDHEN, SYDVKM. The CDR3 DNA reads as TGTGCCAGCAGCTTAGGGGGGGCTGATGAGCAGTTCTTC. Protein: CASSLGGADEQFF.